This T cell receptor (beta chain) was sequenced in a study of a mutant IDH1 vaccine in newly diagnosed glioma. Study summary: Treated patients, around 60% male and roughly 38% female, averaged approximately 40 years of age. Standard pretreatment was either radiotherapy, temozolomide, or, for most, radiochemotherapy with temozolomide.

The repertoire was sequenced with immunoSEQ multiplex PCR; TCRdb's copy has only in-frame clones and lacks some. The data hold over 50,000 clones, with 70% to 90% observed a single time. A remark on this clone: The antigen remains undetermined.

The V gene's germline CDR1 is SGHRS and CDR2 YFSETQ. The length of the CDR3 is 14 residues. The V gene lost 2 bases and the J gene lost 4 bases, with 9 bases spanning the gap. Time point: week 5, during vaccination. Every single dose of the vaccine, 300 ug of mutant IDH1 20-mer peptide, came with topical imiquimod. Sequencing used PBMCs, obtained from a glioma patient whose treatment included an IDH1 peptide vaccine. The TCR originated in a woman aged 40 to 50 with glioma. The rearrangement uses TRBV5-1 and TRBJ1-4; no reliable D call. The CDR3 region has the DNA TGCGCCAGCAGCTTCGAAGGGCTTAATGAAAAACTGTTTTTT. It specifies CASSFEGLNEKLFF.